This T cell receptor beta chain was identified in a study of neoadjuvant anti-PD-1 for oral cavity cancer (dated by TCRdb to the early 2020s). Background on the whole study: Before undergoing curative-intent surgical resection, most patients got three to four biweekly nivolumab doses at 3 mg/kg. A fourth nivolumab dose was given around day 43 to patients without progression, and definitive surgical resection was performed in those patients on days 50-56. Under RECIST 1.1, a patient counted as a responder if showing complete response, partial response or stable disease, and as a non-responder if showing progression. The parent correlative cohort had 12 to 13 patients and a response rate of 33%. The full study reports these points: Only a few patients per response group were included in the TCR analyses, and larger cohorts for validation were called for by the authors. Higher pretreatment blood Treg/Th17 ratios correlated with higher pretreatment blood TCRbeta clonality and lower post-treatment tumor TCRbeta clonality. Within PBMCs, T cell clonality (Gini index) was significantly higher in non-responders than responders after neoadjuvant nivolumab.

This sample's time point label indicates: after neoadjuvant nivolumab, at surgical resection. Patients were newly diagnosed with stage II-IVA oral cavity squamous cell carcinoma and had received no prior systemic or radiation treatment. Everyone in the cohort had locally advanced, HPV-negative oral cavity squamous cell carcinoma. Peripheral blood mononuclear cells were analyzed directly and were not maintained or expanded in culture. Samples came from a longitudinal correlative study of a single-arm phase II trial of neoadjuvant nivolumab in oral cavity squamous cell carcinoma. Genomic DNA-based TCRbeta sequencing was performed on subject-matched pre- and post-treatment PBMCs and tumors from three responders and three non-responders. Peripheral blood mononuclear cells were collected before nivolumab treatment and were collected again after treatment, at the time of surgery. Genomic DNA was isolated from PBMCs using the Maxwell RSC DNA from Cells kit.

V and J lose 0 bases and 4 bases, and a span of 4 bases separates them. The germline V gene specifies MNHEY as CDR1 and SVGAGI as CDR2. Including the terminal cysteine and phenylalanine, the CDR3 comprises 13 residues. CDR3 DNA is the only sequence kept; it has 39 bases, read in frame from the first base. This clone was seen more than once but under ten times. What this receptor recognizes is not known. Base qualities are not recorded, but no much larger clone differs from it by a single base. For deep sequencing, PBMC libraries mostly used around 0.45 ug of input genomic DNA, with six replicates for each sample. The immunoSEQ hsTCRbeta kit was used to prepare TCRbeta libraries according to the manufacturer's instructions. The completed libraries were mixed into a single pool at 3 nM, then sequenced with an Illumina NovaSeq 6000 S4 flow cell. Per the original workflow: Raw data preprocessing and quality control were performed with the immunoSEQ Analyzer. The analysis was limited to productive rearrangements, and each clonotype was defined by a unique CDR3 amino acid sequence. Repertoire clonality was estimated as the Gini-Simpson index, which was calculated using the R package tcR. Student's t test was used to compare Gini indices, and Pearson correlation was used to assess associations with tumor size change. TCRdb holds this immuneACCESS table with in-frame rearrangements only. Some clones are missing; in checked studies, unresolved V genes explain under half, and the rest has no known cause. That table supplies the V and J calls and clone size; D and trimming were determined from the DNA. This sample lists about 72,000 clones; around 83% were detected once. The top ten clonotypes cover roughly 3.4% of the sample.

Specimen: PBMCs, collected after nivolumab (anti-PD-1) treatment. This receptor chain uses TRBV6-5 and TRBJ1-5; there is no confident call for the D gene. This receptor was identified in a person between 40 and 85 years old with oral cavity squamous cell carcinoma. Here is the DNA: TGTGCCAGCAGTTACTCGGAAAATCAGCCCCAGCATTTT. Its protein is CASSYSENQPQHF.